This T cell receptor beta chain was sequenced in a study of cytomegalovirus exposure and HLA in healthy donors. The PCR had 60 Vbeta and 13 Jbeta primers. Repertoires were generated with immunoSEQ multiplex PCR, while TCRdb's copy carries only in-frame clones and drops some. Here the sample spans 100,000 to 150,000 clones, roughly 66% being singletons. Broader study findings: In vitro testing confirmed a few CMV-associated chains as specific for CMV antigens. Highly shared variants forming one cluster were likely a sequencing artifact.

V shed 6 bases and J shed 1 base, with 12 bases lying between them. The CDR3 is 14 amino acids. Germline V gene sequence: CDR1 MNHEY, CDR2 SVGAGI. About this clone itself: Antigen unknown.

The specimen sequenced was PBMCs. The V and J genes are TRBV6-5 and TRBJ1-2; no firm D call. The TCR originated in a man in his sixties in good health and CMV-seropositive. CDR3 DNA sequence: TGTGCCAGCAGGCGTGGGCCCGATAACTATGGCTACACCTTC. Translated: CASRRGPDNYGYTF.